This TCR beta chain derives from a study of patients and donors after allogeneic stem cell transplantation. The CDR3 runs 13 residues. V was cut by 0 bases and J by 5 bases, with 6 bases left in between. The germline V gene encodes CDR1 ENHRY and CDR2 SYGVKD. TCRdb used MiXCR to reprocess the RT-PCR reads, holding one entry per CDR3 protein. The sample consists of 900,000 to 1,000,000 distinct CDR3 sequences, about 20% of them appearing once. This sequence was found in a human donor who was either an allogeneic HSCT recipient or a stem cell or donor lymphocyte infusion donor (not recorded which). It is not recorded whose cells these are; they may come from a transplant donor. The chain employs TRBV10-3 and TRBJ2-3; unclear D gene. Sequencing used blood, either unsorted or a sorted T cell fraction (not recorded which). DNA for the CDR3: TGTGCCATCAGTGAGTCAAAAGGAGATACGCAGTATTTT. Translated, it gives CAISESKGDTQYF.